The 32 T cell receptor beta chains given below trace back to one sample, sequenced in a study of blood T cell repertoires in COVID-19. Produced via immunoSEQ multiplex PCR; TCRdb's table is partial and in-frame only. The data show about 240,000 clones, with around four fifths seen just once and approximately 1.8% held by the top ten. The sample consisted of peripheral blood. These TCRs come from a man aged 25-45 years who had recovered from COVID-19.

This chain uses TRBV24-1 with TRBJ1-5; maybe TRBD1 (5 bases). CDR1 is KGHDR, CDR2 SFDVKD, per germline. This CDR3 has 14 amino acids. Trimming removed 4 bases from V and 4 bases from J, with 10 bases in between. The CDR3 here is CATSDGGSNQPQHF. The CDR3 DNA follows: TGTGCCACCAGTGACGGGGGATCGAATCAGCCCCAGCATTTT.

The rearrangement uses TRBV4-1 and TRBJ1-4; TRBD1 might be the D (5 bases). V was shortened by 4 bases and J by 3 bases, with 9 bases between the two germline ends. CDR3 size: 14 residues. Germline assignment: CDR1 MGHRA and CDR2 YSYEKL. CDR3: CASSLGRANEKLFF. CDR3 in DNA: TGCGCCAGCAGCCTGGGGCGAGCTAATGAAAAACTGTTTTTT.

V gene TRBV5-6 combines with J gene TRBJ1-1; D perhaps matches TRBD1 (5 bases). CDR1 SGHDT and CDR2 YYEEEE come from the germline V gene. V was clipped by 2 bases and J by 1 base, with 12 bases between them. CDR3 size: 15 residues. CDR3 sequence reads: CASSLTQVTNTEAFF. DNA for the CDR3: TGTGCCAGCAGCTTAACACAGGTAACGAACACTGAAGCTTTCTTT. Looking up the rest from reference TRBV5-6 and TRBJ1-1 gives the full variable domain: DAGVTQSPTHLIKTRGQQVTLRCSPKSGHDTVSWYQQALGQGPQFIFQYYEEEERQRGNFPDRFSGHQFPNYSSELNVNALLLGDSALYLCASSLTQVTNTEAFFGQGTRLTVV.

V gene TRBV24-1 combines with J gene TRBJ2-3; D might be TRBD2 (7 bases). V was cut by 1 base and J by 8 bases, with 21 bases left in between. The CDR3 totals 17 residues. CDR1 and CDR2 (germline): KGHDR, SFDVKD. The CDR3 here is CATSDFLLGGPQGTQYF. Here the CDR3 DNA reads TGTGCCACCAGTGATTTCCTGCTGGGGGGGCCCCAGGGTACGCAGTATTTT.

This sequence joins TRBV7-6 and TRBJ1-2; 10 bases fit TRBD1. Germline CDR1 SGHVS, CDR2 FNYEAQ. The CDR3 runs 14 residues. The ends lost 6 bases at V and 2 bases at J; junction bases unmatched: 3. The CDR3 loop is CASSGQGGNYGYTF. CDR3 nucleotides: TGTGCCAGCAGTGGACAGGGGGGGAACTATGGCTACACCTTC. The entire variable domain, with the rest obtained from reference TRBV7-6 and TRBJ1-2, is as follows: GAGVSQSPRYKVTKRGQDVALRCDPISGHVSLYWYRQALGQGPEFLTYFNYEAQQDKSGLPNDRFSAERPEGSISTLTIQRTEQRDSAMYRCASSGQGGNYGYTFGSGTRLTVV.

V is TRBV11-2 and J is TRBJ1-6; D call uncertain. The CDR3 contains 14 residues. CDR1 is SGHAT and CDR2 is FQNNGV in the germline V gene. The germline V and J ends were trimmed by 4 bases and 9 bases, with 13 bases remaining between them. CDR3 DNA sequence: TGTGCCAGCAGCTCAGGCAATCCTGTTTCACCCCTCCACTTT. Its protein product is CASSSGNPVSPLHF.

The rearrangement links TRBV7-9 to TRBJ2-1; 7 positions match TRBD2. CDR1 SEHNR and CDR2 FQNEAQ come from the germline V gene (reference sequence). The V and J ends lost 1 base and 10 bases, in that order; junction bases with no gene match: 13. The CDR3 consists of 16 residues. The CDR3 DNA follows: TGTGCCAGCAGCTTAGTAAAAGCGGGATACGGCGGGGAGCAGTTCTTC. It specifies CASSLVKAGYGGEQFF.

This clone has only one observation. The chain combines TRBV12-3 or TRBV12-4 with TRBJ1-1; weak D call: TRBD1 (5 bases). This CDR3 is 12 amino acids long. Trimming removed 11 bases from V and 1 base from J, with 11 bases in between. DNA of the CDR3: TGTGCCTCTTCAGGGCGGAACACTGAAGCTTTCTTT. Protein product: CASSGRNTEAFF.

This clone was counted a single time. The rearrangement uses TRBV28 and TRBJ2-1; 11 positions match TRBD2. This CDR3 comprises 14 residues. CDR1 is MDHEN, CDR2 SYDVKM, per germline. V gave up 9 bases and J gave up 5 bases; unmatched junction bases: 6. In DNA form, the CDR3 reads TGTGCCAGTAAGACTAGCGGGGACCACAATGAGCAGTTCTTC. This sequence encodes CASKTSGDHNEQFF.

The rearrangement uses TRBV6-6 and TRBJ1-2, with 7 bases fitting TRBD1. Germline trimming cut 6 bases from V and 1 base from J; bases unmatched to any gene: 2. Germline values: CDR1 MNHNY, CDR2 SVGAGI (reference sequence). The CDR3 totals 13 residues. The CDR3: CASRQGDNYGYTF. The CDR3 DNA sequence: TGTGCCAGCAGGCAGGGGGATAACTATGGCTACACCTTC.

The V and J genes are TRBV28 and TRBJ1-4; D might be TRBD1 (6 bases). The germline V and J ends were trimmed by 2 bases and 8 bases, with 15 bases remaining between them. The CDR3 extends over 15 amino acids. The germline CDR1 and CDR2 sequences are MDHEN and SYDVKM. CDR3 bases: TGTGCCAGCAGTTTAGAGCAGGGGCGAGGGGAAAAACTGTTTTTT. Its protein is CASSLEQGRGEKLFF.

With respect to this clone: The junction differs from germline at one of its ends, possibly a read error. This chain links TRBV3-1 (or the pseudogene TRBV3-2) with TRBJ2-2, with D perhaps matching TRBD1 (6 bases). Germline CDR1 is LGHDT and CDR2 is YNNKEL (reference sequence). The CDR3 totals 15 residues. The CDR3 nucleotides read TGTGCCAGCACCCAAAGTTACAGGGACACCGGGGAGCTGTTTTTT. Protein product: CASTQSYRDTGELFF.

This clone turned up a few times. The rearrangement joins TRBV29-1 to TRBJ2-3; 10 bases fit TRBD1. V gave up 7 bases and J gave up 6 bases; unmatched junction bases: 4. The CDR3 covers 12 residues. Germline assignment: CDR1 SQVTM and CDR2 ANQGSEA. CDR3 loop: CSAKTGGDTQYF. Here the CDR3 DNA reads TGCAGCGCTAAGACAGGGGGCGATACGCAGTATTTT.

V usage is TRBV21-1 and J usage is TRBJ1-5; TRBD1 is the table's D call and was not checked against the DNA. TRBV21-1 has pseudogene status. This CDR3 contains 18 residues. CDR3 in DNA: TGTGCCAGCAGCAAAGAAGGAAAGAACAGAAGGAGCAATCAGCCCCAGCATTTT. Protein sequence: CASSKEGKNRRSNQPQHF.

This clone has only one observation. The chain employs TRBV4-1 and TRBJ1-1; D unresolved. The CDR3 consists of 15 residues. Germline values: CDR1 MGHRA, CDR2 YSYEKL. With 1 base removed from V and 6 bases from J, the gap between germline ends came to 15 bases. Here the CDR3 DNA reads TGCGCCAGCAGCCAAGGACAACCGGTCCCGGCTGAAGCTTTCTTT. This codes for CASSQGQPVPAEAFF.

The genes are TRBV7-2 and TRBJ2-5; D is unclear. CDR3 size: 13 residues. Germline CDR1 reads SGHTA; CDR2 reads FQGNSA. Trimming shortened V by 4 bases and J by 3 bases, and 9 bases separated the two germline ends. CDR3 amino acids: CASSYLSEETQYF. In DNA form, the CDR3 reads TGTGCCAGCAGCTACCTCAGCGAAGAGACCCAGTACTTC.

CDR3 sequence reads: CASSGGRRGVGNEQFF. The CDR3 DNA sequence: TGCGCCAGCAGTGGCGGACGGCGGGGAGTCGGCAATGAGCAGTTCTTC. The V and J genes are TRBV5-1 and TRBJ2-1; D may be TRBD2 (6 bases). Trimming took 5 bases from V and 6 from J, leaving 21 bases between them. CDR3 length: 16 amino acids. The germline V gene encodes CDR1 SGHRS and CDR2 YFSETQ.

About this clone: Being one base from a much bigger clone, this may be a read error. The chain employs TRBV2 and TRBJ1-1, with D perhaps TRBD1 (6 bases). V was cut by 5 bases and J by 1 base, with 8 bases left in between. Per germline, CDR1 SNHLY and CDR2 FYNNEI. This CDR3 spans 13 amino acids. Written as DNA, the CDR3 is TGTGCCAGCAGTCCCAGGGGGAACACTGAAGCTTTCTTT. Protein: CASSPRGNTEAFF.

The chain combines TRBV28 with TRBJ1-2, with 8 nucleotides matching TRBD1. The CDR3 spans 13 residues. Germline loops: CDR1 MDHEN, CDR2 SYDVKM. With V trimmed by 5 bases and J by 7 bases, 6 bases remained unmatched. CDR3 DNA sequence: TGTGCCAGCAGTCCGGACAGGGACGGTGGCTACACCTTC. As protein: CASSPDRDGGYTF.

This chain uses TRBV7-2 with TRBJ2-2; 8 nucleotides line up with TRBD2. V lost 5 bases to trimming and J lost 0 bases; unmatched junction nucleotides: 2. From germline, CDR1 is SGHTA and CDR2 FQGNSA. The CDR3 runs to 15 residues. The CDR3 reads CASSRGGANTGELFF. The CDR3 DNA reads TGTGCCAGCAGCCGGGGGGGAGCGAACACCGGGGAGCTGTTTTTT.

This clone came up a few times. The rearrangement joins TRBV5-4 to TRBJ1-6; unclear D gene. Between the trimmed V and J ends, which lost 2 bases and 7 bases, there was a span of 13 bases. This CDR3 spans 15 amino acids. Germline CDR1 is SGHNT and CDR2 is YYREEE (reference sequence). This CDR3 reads CASSFSVGYNSPLHF. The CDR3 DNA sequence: TGTGCCAGCAGCTTTTCTGTCGGGTACAATTCACCCCTCCACTTT.

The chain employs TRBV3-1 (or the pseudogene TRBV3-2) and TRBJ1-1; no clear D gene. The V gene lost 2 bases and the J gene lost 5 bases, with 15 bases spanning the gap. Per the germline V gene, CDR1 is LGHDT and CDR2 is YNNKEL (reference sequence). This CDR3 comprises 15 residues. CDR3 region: CASSQTPRGETEAFF. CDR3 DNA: TGTGCCAGCAGCCAAACCCCGCGTGGGGAGACTGAAGCTTTCTTT.

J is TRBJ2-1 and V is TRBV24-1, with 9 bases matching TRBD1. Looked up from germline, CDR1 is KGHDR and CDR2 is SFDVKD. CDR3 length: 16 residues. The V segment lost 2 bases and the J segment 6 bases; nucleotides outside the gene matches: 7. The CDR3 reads CATSDSGTGSGNEQFF. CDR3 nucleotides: TGTGCCACCAGTGATTCAGGGACAGGGAGCGGCAATGAGCAGTTCTTC.

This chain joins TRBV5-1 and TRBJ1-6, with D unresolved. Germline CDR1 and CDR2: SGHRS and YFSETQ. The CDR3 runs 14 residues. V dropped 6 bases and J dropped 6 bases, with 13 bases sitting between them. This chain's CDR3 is CASKTDLANSPLHF. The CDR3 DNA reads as TGCGCCAGCAAAACGGACCTAGCTAATTCACCCCTCCACTTT.

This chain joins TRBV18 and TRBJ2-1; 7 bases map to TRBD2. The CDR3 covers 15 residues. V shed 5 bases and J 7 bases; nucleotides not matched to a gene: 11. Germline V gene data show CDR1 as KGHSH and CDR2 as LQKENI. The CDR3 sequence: CASSAMGGGRNEQFF. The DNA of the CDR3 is TGTGCCAGCTCAGCTATGGGCGGGGGAAGGAATGAGCAGTTCTTC.

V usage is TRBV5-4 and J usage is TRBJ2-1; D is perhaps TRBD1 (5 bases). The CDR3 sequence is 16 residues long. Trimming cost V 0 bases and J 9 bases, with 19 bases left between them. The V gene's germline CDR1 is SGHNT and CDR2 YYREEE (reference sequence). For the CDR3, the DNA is TGTGCCAGCAGCTTGGGGATTGGCAGGGTCATAGGTGAGCAGTTCTTC. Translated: CASSLGIGRVIGEQFF.

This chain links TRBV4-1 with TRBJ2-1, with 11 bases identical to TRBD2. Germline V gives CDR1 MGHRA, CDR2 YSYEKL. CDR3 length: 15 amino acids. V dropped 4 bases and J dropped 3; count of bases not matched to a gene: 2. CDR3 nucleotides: TGCGCCAGCAGCCTGACTAGCGGGGACTACAATGAGCAGTTCTTC. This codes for CASSLTSGDYNEQFF.

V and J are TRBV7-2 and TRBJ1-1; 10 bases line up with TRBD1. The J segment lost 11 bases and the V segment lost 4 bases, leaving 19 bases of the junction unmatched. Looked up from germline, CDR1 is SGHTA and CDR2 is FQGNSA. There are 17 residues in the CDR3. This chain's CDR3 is CASSSFPGQGYGIGAFF. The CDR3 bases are TGTGCCAGCAGCTCGTTCCCGGGACAGGGGTATGGCATTGGTGCTTTCTTT.

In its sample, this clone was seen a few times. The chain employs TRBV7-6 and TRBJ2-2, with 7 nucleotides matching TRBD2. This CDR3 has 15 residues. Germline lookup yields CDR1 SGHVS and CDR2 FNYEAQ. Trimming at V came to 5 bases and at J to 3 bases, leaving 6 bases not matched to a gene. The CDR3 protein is CASSPPSGDTGELFF. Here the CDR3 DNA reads TGTGCCAGCAGCCCGCCCAGCGGGGACACCGGGGAGCTGTTTTTT.

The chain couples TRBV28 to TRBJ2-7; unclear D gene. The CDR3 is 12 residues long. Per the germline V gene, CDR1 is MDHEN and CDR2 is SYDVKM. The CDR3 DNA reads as TGTGCCAGCAGTTCTACCTCCGACGAGCAGTACGTC. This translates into CASSSTSDEQYV.

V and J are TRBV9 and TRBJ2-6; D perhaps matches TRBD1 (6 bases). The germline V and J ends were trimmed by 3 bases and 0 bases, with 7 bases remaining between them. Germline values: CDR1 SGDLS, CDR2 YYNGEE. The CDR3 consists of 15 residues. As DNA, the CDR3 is TGTGCCAGCAGCGGGACAGTCTCTGGGGCCAACGTCCTGACTTTC. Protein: CASSGTVSGANVLTF.

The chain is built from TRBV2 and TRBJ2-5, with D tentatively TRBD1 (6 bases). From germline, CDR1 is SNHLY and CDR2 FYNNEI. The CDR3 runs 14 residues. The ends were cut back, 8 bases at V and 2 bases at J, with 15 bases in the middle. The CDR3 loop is CASRPGQRQETQYF. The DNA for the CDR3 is TGTGCCAGCCGTCCCGGACAGAGACAAGAGACCCAGTACTTC.